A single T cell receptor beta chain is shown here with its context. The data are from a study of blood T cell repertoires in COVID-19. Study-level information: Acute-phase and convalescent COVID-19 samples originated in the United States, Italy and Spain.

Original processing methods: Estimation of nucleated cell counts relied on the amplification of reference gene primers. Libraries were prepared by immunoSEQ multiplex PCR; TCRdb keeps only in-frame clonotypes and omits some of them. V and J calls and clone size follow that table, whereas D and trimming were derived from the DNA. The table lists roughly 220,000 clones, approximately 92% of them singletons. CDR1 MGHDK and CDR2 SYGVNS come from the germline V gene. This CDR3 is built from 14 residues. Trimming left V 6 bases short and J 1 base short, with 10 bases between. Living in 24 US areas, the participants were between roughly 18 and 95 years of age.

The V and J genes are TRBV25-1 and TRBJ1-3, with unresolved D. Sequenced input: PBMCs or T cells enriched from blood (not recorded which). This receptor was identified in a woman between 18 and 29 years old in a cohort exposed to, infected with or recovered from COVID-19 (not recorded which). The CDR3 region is CASSIGISGNTIYF. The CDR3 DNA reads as TGTGCCAGCAGCATCGGGATTTCTGGAAACACCATATATTTT.